These T cell receptor beta chains were read from a single sample in a study of T cell responses to AZD1222 COVID-19 vaccine. Profiled with immunoSEQ multiplex PCR; TCRdb holds only in-frame clones, not every one. Found here are more than 95,000 clones, roughly 88% of them singletons; the top ten hold about 10%. The material was peripheral blood, obtained on day 0 of AZD1222 vaccination. The source of these receptors is an adult in good health. Each CDR3 is given without its conserved first and last residue. Each record gives: V gene, J gene, CDR3 protein.

TRBV7-2	TRBJ2-2	ASSSPSGGLTGELF
TRBV14	TRBJ1-4	ASSPLAGTTTNEKLF
TRBV19	TRBJ2-5	ASSIARGLAGMETQY
TRBV7-9	TRBJ2-2	ASSFSVFSGELF
TRBV7-2	TRBJ2-3	ASSLAAGVSKDTQY
TRBV7-2	TRBJ1-5	ASSPQRVDNQPQH
TRBV19	TRBJ2-2	ASSPGQGTTGELF
TRBV24-1	TRBJ1-1	ATTGGAGAEAF
TRBV11-2	TRBJ1-4	ASSLVRGQGFEKLF
TRBV7-9	TRBJ1-5	ASSLYGNQPQH
TRBV2	TRBJ1-1	ASSEVRDRVSAF
TRBV5-6	TRBJ1-2	ASSLWDRPLYGYT
TRBV6-5	TRBJ2-7	ASSPRRGGIHEQY
TRBV9	TRBJ1-2	ASSAYGTANYGYT
TRBV27	TRBJ1-6	ASRQERVDNSPLH
TRBV7-8	TRBJ1-2	ASSRTVNYGYT
TRBV18	TRBJ2-7	ASSPVGLAGSSYEQY